One sample yielded the 29 T cell receptor beta chains listed below, sequenced in a study of cytomegalovirus exposure and HLA in healthy donors. PCR involved 60 Vbeta and 13 Jbeta primers. Clones were sequenced by immunoSEQ multiplex PCR, and TCRdb holds only the in-frame ones, with some missing. The table includes 50,000 to 60,000 clones, over 60% detected once. Sequencing used PBMCs. The receptors here all came from a woman in her 40s in good health and CMV-seropositive.

The genes are TRBV6-1 and TRBJ1-1; D ambiguous. The length of the CDR3 is 14 residues. In germline, CDR1 is MNHNS, CDR2 SASEGT. Trimming shortened V by 3 bases and J by 0 bases, and 8 bases separated the two germline ends. CDR3 nucleotides: TGTGCCAGCAGTGACCTTCAGGTGAACACTGAAGCTTTCTTT. Residues: CASSDLQVNTEAFF.

This clone was seen once. The gene calls are TRBV14 and TRBJ1-5; weak D call: TRBD1 (5 bases). Trimming pared 3 bases from V and 3 bases from J, leaving 6 bases between. Germline CDR1 is SGHDN and CDR2 is FVKESK. CDR3 length: 13 amino acids. The CDR3 DNA reads as TGTGCCAGCAGCCAGGGACTCAATCAGCCCCAGCATTTT. As protein: CASSQGLNQPQHF. Together with reference TRBV14 and TRBJ1-5, the CDR3 gives the full variable domain: EAGVTQFPSHSVIEKGQTVTLRCDPISGHDNLYWYRRVMGKEIKFLLHFVKESKQDESGMPNNRFLAERTGGTYSTLKVQPAELEDSGVYFCASSQGLNQPQHFGDGTRLSIL.

DNA for the CDR3: TGTGCCAGCAGAAAAACAGGGGGTCTATCCTACGAGCAGTACTTC. It is translated as CASRKTGGLSYEQYF. This chain links TRBV27 with TRBJ2-7; TRBD1 agrees at 8 bases. Trimming cost V 6 bases and J 1 base; bases outside gene matches: 8. The CDR3 is 15 residues long. Germline V gene lookup returns CDR1 MNHEY and CDR2 SMNVEV (reference sequence).

The rearrangement links TRBV6-6 to TRBJ2-5; tentatively, D is TRBD2 (6 bases). This CDR3 is built from 12 residues. Germline values: CDR1 MNHNY, CDR2 SVGAGI (reference sequence). Trimming pared 7 bases from V and 5 bases from J, leaving 11 bases between. The CDR3 nucleotides are TGTGCCAGCACCAAACGGGGGGAGACCCAGTACTTC. Protein product: CASTKRGETQYF.

The chain employs TRBV29-1 and TRBJ1-3, with D possibly being TRBD1 (6 bases). The germline gives CDR1 SQVTM, CDR2 ANQGSEA. Trimming left V 6 bases short and J 0 bases short, with 12 bases between. The CDR3 extends over 14 amino acids. In DNA form, the CDR3 reads TGCAGCGTGGGGTTGGGGGCCTCTGGAAACACCATATATTTT. It specifies CSVGLGASGNTIYF. The full variable domain, with the rest looked up from reference TRBV29-1 and TRBJ1-3, is SAVISQKPSRDICQRGTSLTIQCQVDSQVTMMFWYRQQPGQSLTLIATANQGSEATYESGFVIDKFPISRPNLTFSTLTVSNMSPEDSSIYLCSVGLGASGNTIYFGEGSWLTVV.

The rearrangement links TRBV5-1 to TRBJ2-7, with 10 bases aligning to TRBD2. Germline lookup yields CDR1 SGHRS and CDR2 YFSETQ. The CDR3 has 15 residues. The V gene end was trimmed by 4 bases and the J gene end by 3 bases; junction bases not matched to a gene: 7. The DNA for the CDR3 is TGCGCCAGCAGCCGCCTAGCGGGGGAGAACTACGAGCAGTACTTC. It codes for CASSRLAGENYEQYF.

The chain carries TRBV5-1 and TRBJ1-2, with a possible D match to TRBD1 (6 bases). Germline CDR1 reads SGHRS; CDR2 reads YFSETQ. CDR3 length: 15 amino acids. Trimming left V 4 bases short and J 2 bases short, with 15 bases between. CDR3 DNA: TGCGCCAGCAGCCTGGTTTCGGGACAAAACTATGGCTACACCTTC. Amino acid sequence: CASSLVSGQNYGYTF.

The rearrangement joins TRBV30 to TRBJ1-6; a possible D gene is TRBD1 (5 bases). Germline lookup yields CDR1 GTSNPN and CDR2 SVGIG (reference sequence). The CDR3 consists of 12 residues. Trimming stripped 3 bases from V and 10 bases from J, with 10 bases between. CDR3 DNA sequence: TGTGCCTGGAGACAGGATTCGTCACCCCTCCACTTT. This encodes CAWRQDSSPLHF.

This chain joins TRBV15 and TRBJ1-5, with 7 bases that match TRBD1. With 5 bases clipped from V and 5 bases from J, the junction kept 9 bases outside the gene matches. Germline V gives CDR1 LNHNV, CDR2 YYDKDF (reference sequence). The CDR3 is 15 residues long. The CDR3 DNA sequence: TGTGCCACCAGCCCGACAGGGAACGAGTATCAGCCCCAGCATTTT. It specifies CATSPTGNEYQPQHF.

The chain employs TRBV29-1 and TRBJ2-1; TRBD2 matches 8 bases. CDR1 is SQVTM and CDR2 is ANQGSEA in the germline V gene. The CDR3 is 16 residues long. V lost 6 bases, J lost 8 bases, and 18 bases stayed unmatched. Here the CDR3 reads CSVHPGRGGPPYEQFF. The CDR3 DNA reads as TGCAGCGTCCACCCCGGCCGGGGGGGTCCGCCCTATGAGCAGTTCTTC.

V gene TRBV15 combines with J gene TRBJ2-7, with 9 bases lining up with TRBD1. J gave up 3 bases and V 5 bases, and 8 bases lay outside the gene matches. CDR3 length: 15 amino acids. The germline gives CDR1 LNHNV, CDR2 YYDKDF (reference sequence). The CDR3 sequence: CATSGGQGRVYEQYF. The CDR3 nucleotides read TGTGCCACCAGCGGGGGACAGGGAAGGGTCTACGAGCAGTACTTC.

The J gene is TRBJ2-7, the V gene TRBV5-1, with D maybe TRBD1 (5 bases). From germline, CDR1 is SGHRS and CDR2 YFSETQ. This CDR3 is built from 13 residues. Between the trimmed V and J ends, which lost 4 bases and 5 bases, there was a span of 13 bases. The DNA of the CDR3 is TGCGCCAGCAGCAAGGACACAGGCCACGAGCAGTACTTC. Translating it yields CASSKDTGHEQYF.

The rearrangement links TRBV29-1 to TRBJ1-2; D gene ambiguous. The germline V gene encodes CDR1 SQVTM and CDR2 ANQGSEA. V was trimmed by 4 bases and J by 6 bases, leaving 15 bases between them. The CDR3 extends over 13 amino acids. Here the CDR3 DNA reads TGCAGCGTTGTAGAGCCGGGTGAGGATGGCTACACCTTC. It yields the protein CSVVEPGEDGYTF. Full variable domain (remainder filled in from reference TRBV29-1 and TRBJ1-2): SAVISQKPSRDICQRGTSLTIQCQVDSQVTMMFWYRQQPGQSLTLIATANQGSEATYESGFVIDKFPISRPNLTFSTLTVSNMSPEDSSIYLCSVVEPGEDGYTFGSGTRLTVV.

The chain carries TRBV14 and TRBJ1-2; 9 bases match TRBD1. Germline V gene sequence: CDR1 SGHDN, CDR2 FVKESK. V lost 0 bases and J lost 1; bases outside the gene matches: 3. The CDR3 runs to 16 residues. The CDR3 DNA reads TGTGCCAGCAGCCAAGATCGGGACAGGGTTAACTATGGCTACACCTTC. Amino acids: CASSQDRDRVNYGYTF.

This clone was seen a single time. The chain couples TRBV7-9 to TRBJ2-3, with a weak D call TRBD2 (6 bases). Germline CDR1 reads SEHNR; CDR2 reads FQNEAQ (reference sequence). V lost 4 bases and J 0 bases, leaving 8 bases between the germline ends. CDR3 length: 14 amino acids. The CDR3 nucleotides read TGTGCCAGCAGCTATCGGGAGAGCACAGATACGCAGTATTTT. Translating gives CASSYRESTDTQYF.

This chain uses TRBV2 with TRBJ2-2; tentative D call: TRBD2 (6 bases). There are 15 residues in the CDR3. V was pared by 6 bases and J by 6 bases, with 17 bases between. Germline V lookup: CDR1 SNHLY, CDR2 FYNNEI. CDR3 amino acids: CASRAGTLIAGELFF. In DNA, the CDR3 is TGTGCCAGCAGGGCCGGGACTTTGATCGCCGGGGAGCTGTTTTTT.

V usage is TRBV6-1 and J usage is TRBJ1-2, with D possibly being TRBD1 (6 bases). There are 15 residues in the CDR3. Trimming stripped 2 bases from V and 2 bases from J, with 12 bases between. Germline V gene lookup returns CDR1 MNHNS and CDR2 SASEGT. The CDR3 sequence is CASSESGGWNYGYTF. CDR3 sequence (DNA): TGTGCCAGCAGTGAATCGGGGGGCTGGAACTATGGCTACACCTTC.

The V and J genes are TRBV5-4 and TRBJ2-1; maybe TRBD2 (6 bases). The CDR3 covers 12 residues. V lost 2 bases and J 9 bases, leaving 9 bases between the germline ends. Germline CDR1 is SGHNT and CDR2 is YYREEE (reference sequence). The CDR3 is CASSFGTFEQFF. CDR3 nucleotide sequence: TGTGCCAGCAGCTTCGGGACTTTTGAGCAGTTCTTC.

This chain uses TRBV7-9 with TRBJ2-6; 9 bases match TRBD1. The CDR3 sequence is 17 residues long. Germline assignment: CDR1 SEHNR and CDR2 FQNEAQ (reference sequence). Losses at the gene ends were 5 bases for V and 0 bases for J; bases not matched to a gene: 5. The CDR3 DNA follows: TGTGCCAGCAGCCCGGGACAGGGTAGCTCTGGGGCCAACGTCCTGACTTTC. The encoded protein is CASSPGQGSSGANVLTF.

V is TRBV28 and J is TRBJ2-7; TRBD2 is a possible D gene (7 bases). This CDR3 is 14 amino acids long. Looked up from germline, CDR1 is MDHEN and CDR2 is SYDVKM. Trimming removed 5 bases at V and 5 bases at J, with 16 bases between. DNA for the CDR3: TGTGCCAGCAGTGAGGGGGGGGCGGCGGACGAGCAGTACTTC. Protein: CASSEGGAADEQYF.

V usage is TRBV7-2 and J usage is TRBJ1-2, with TRBD1 as a possible D gene (6 bases). V lost 5 bases to trimming and J lost 5 bases, with 15 bases between them. The CDR3 is 14 amino acids. CDR1 and CDR2 (germline): SGHTA, FQGNSA. The CDR3: CASSPETGLYGYTF. The CDR3, as DNA: TGTGCCAGCAGCCCAGAGACAGGATTATATGGCTACACCTTC.

The chain joins TRBV27 to TRBJ2-3; perhaps TRBD2 as D (7 bases). The germline gives CDR1 MNHEY, CDR2 SMNVEV (reference sequence). The ends were cut back, 8 bases at V and 10 bases at J, with 13 bases in the middle. This CDR3 spans 11 amino acids. Here the CDR3 reads CASGGGGAQYF. CDR3 in DNA: TGTGCCAGCGGCGGGGGCGGCGCGCAGTATTTT.

For the CDR3, the DNA is TGTGCCAGCAGTGCACAGGGAAGAGAAAAACTGTTTTTT. Its protein is CASSAQGREKLFF. This sequence joins TRBV6-1 and TRBJ1-4; the D gene is possibly TRBD1 (6 bases). Per germline, CDR1 MNHNS and CDR2 SASEGT. Trimming cost V 4 bases and J 8 bases, with 11 bases left between them. This CDR3 is built from 13 residues.

The rearrangement links TRBV2 to TRBJ2-4, with 10 bases that match TRBD2. Germline V lookup: CDR1 SNHLY, CDR2 FYNNEI. Germline trimming cut 4 bases from V and 4 bases from J; bases unmatched to any gene: 7. The CDR3 spans 16 residues. CDR3 residues: CASSGDNSGGKNIQYF. DNA for the CDR3: TGTGCCAGCAGTGGGGACAATAGCGGGGGGAAAAACATTCAGTACTTC.

The chain carries TRBV6-1 and TRBJ2-7, with TRBD1 as a possible D gene (6 bases). CDR1 is MNHNS and CDR2 is SASEGT in the germline V gene. Trimming left V 1 base short and J 4 bases short, with 11 bases between. The CDR3 has 14 amino acids. The CDR3 reads CASSEVGRGYEQYF. The CDR3 DNA is TGTGCCAGCAGTGAAGTTGGCAGGGGTTACGAGCAGTACTTC.

This clone appeared a single time. This chain uses TRBV7-9 with TRBJ1-2; 7 nucleotides match TRBD1. CDR3 length: 16 residues. In germline, CDR1 is SEHNR, CDR2 FQNEAQ (reference sequence). V was pared by 1 base and J by 0 bases, with 5 bases of the junction left unmatched. This chain's CDR3 is CASSLGSGQPNYGYTF. In DNA, the CDR3 is TGTGCCAGCAGCTTAGGCTCGGGACAGCCTAACTATGGCTACACCTTC.

V gene TRBV5-6 combines with J gene TRBJ1-2, with D perhaps matching TRBD1 (5 bases). The V gene lost 1 base and the J gene lost 12 bases, with 13 bases spanning the gap. Germline CDR1 reads SGHDT; CDR2 reads YYEEEE. The CDR3 is 12 amino acids. The CDR3 nucleotides read TGTGCCAGCAGCTTGTATCCAGGGAACGACACCTTC. It yields the protein CASSLYPGNDTF.

Worth noting for this clone: Other DNA sequences of this sample code for an identical CDR3. The chain links TRBV10-3 to TRBJ2-1; TRBD2 might be the D (5 bases). The length of the CDR3 is 13 residues. The V end was cut by 4 bases, the J end by 6 bases, with 10 bases between. Germline CDR1 and CDR2: ENHRY and SYGVKD. The DNA for the CDR3 is TGTGCCATCAGTGTGTTGGACTCCAATGAGCAGTTCTTC. It yields the protein CAISVLDSNEQFF.

V gene TRBV6-6 combines with J gene TRBJ1-1, with a weak D call TRBD1 (6 bases). CDR3 length: 16 amino acids. V was shortened by 6 bases and J by 7 bases, with 24 bases between the two germline ends. Germline V gene data show CDR1 as MNHNY and CDR2 as SVGAGI (reference sequence). CDR3 DNA: TGTGCCAGCAGCTCAGGGGAGACACAGGGCGGGGGTGAAGCTTTCTTT. Translating it yields CASSSGETQGGGEAFF.